These T cell receptor beta chains were read from a single sample in a study of T-cell reconstitution after alpha-beta-depleted transplantation in children. MiXCR, applied by TCRdb to the PCR reads, yields one record per CDR3 protein. The sample records about 200,000 distinct CDR3 sequences, approximately 6.3% being singletons. The source was PBMCs, collected before TCRalphabeta/CD19-depleted stem cell transplant. These receptors were obtained from a boy aged 2-9 years with acute lymphoblastic leukemia, due to receive a stem cell transplant. The CDR3 runs from the conserved cysteine through the conserved F or W. A D gene is named only where the DNA matches it firmly. Size is stated for part of the rows, as once, few or many counts, or as a class when the clone is expanded.

many	TRBV9	TRBJ2-1	TRBD1	TGTGCCAGCAGCGTAGAGGGCACGACAGGGTCCGAGCAGTTCTTC	CASSVEGTTGSEQFF
many	TRBV20-1	TRBJ2-5	-	TGCAGTGCTAGCGGCTCCTTAATGGGTAAAGAGACCCAGTACTTC	CSASGSLMGKETQYF
many	TRBV7-2	TRBJ2-7	TRBD2	TGTGCCAGCAGCTCAGGACTAGCGGGGGGGCCCTCCTACGAGCAGTACTTC	CASSSGLAGGPSYEQYF
many	TRBV20-1	TRBJ2-3	-	TGCAGTGCCCTACTTTCAGATACGCAGTATTTT	CSALLSDTQYF
many	TRBV5-1	TRBJ1-2	TRBD1	TGCGCCAGCAGCTCGAAACACTTAACAGGGGGCCGCGTCTATGGCTACACCTTC	CASSSKHLTGGRVYGYTF
many	TRBV30	TRBJ1-1	-	TGTGCCTGGAGTGTTGGCATTCTTGAAGCTTTCTTT	CAWSVGILEAFF
-	TRBV12-3/TRBV12-4	TRBJ2-1	-	TGTGCCAGCAGTTTAGCGGCCCAGGGGAACAATGAGCAGTTCTTC	CASSLAAQGNNEQFF
once	TRBV28	TRBJ2-5	TRBD2	TGTGCCAGCAGTTGGGGGGGTGGGGAGACCCAGTACTTC	CASSWGGGETQYF
-	TRBV11-1	TRBJ1-1	-	TGTGCCAGCAGCCGTCCGGTAGAGGGGCGGGGGACAATGAACACTGAAGCTTTCTTT	CASSRPVEGRGTMNTEAFF
many	TRBV12-3/TRBV12-4	TRBJ1-6	-	TGTGCCAGCAGTTTCGTCTATAATTCACCCCTCCACTTT	CASSFVYNSPLHF
many	TRBV6-2/TRBV6-3	TRBJ2-6	TRBD1	TGTGCCAGCAGTTTTGGGACAGAGCCACGATCTGGGGCCAACGTCCTGACTTTC	CASSFGTEPRSGANVLTF
few	TRBV6-2/TRBV6-3	TRBJ2-1	TRBD2	TGTGCCAGCAGTTCCCCTAGCGGAGGCAATGAGCAGTTCTTC	CASSSPSGGNEQFF
-	TRBV25-1	TRBJ1-1	-	TGTGCCCGCTCTTGGGGGTGTACTGAAGCTTTCTTT	CARSWGCTEAFF
once	TRBV12-3/TRBV12-4	TRBJ2-3	-	TGTGCCAGCAGTCCCGCAGTGAGACTAGCAGATACGCAGTATTTT	CASSPAVRLADTQYF
many	TRBV20-1	TRBJ1-2	-	TGCAGTGCTAGAGGGGATCCACTAGATGGCTACACCTTC	CSARGDPLDGYTF
many	TRBV2	TRBJ2-7	-	TGTGCCAGCAGTATTCAGACAGGTCCCCCCCTCGAGCAGTACTTC	CASSIQTGPPLEQYF
many	TRBV7-2	TRBJ2-3	TRBD2	TGTGCCAGCAGCCAGAGACTGCGGGGGGGAAGTTTAGATACGCAGTATTTT	CASSQRLRGGSLDTQYF
many	TRBV5-1	TRBJ2-5	-	TGCGCCAGCATGGGGGTCTCGGACCGGGGGGCCTTGGAGACCCAGTACTTC	CASMGVSDRGALETQYF
many	TRBV29-1	TRBJ1-3	-	TGCAGCGTGTTGACGGATTACTCTGGAAACACCATATATTTT	CSVLTDYSGNTIYF
-	TRBV27	TRBJ2-3	TRBD1	TGTGCCAGCAGTTTAGTTTTACGGGACAGGGTTTTAGATACGCAGTATTTT	CASSLVLRDRVLDTQYF
-	TRBV7-9	TRBJ2-5	TRBD1	TGTGCCAGCAGCAGCAGCTTCGGGACAGGGGTTGAGGAGACCCAGTACTTC	CASSSSFGTGVEETQYF
-	TRBV30	TRBJ2-3	-	TGTGCCTGGGGACGGACCGATACGCAGTATTTT	CAWGRTDTQYF
-	TRBV28	TRBJ2-7	-	TGTGCCAGCAGCGACGAATTGGGACGATTGTACTTC	CASSDELGRLYF
-	TRBV14	TRBJ1-2	-	TGTGCCAGCAGCCAAGATGAGTTTGGCTACACCTTC	CASSQDEFGYTF
-	TRBV27	TRBJ2-7	-	TGTGCCAGCGGCCTTGTTTACGAGCAGTACTTC	CASGLVYEQYF
-	TRBV20-1	TRBJ2-7	TRBD2	TGCAGTGCTACCGGGACTAGCGGGGACGGCTACGAGCAGTACTTC	CSATGTSGDGYEQYF
many	TRBV28	TRBJ2-2	-	TGTGCCAGCAGTTCCCGGGGAGCTAGGGAGCTGTTTTTT	CASSSRGARELFF
many	TRBV28	TRBJ2-3	-	TGTGCCAGCAGTTTCAAGATTTTTAAAGATACGCAGTATTTT	CASSFKIFKDTQYF
-	TRBV7-2	TRBJ2-3	TRBD2	TGTGCCGGGGGACTAGCGGCCGCCACAGATACGCAGTATTTT	CAGGLAAATDTQYF
many	TRBV20-1	TRBJ1-5	TRBD1	TGCAGTGCTAGGTACAGGGGAAATCAGCCCCAGCATTTT	CSARYRGNQPQHF
-	TRBV5-5	TRBJ2-7	-	TGTGCCAGCAGCTTGGCCAAACAGGTACCTACCGAGCAGTACTTC	CASSLAKQVPTEQYF
many	TRBV12-3/TRBV12-4	TRBJ2-2	-	TGTGCCAGCAGTTTTCGTCGTGACACCGGGGAGCTGTTTTTT	CASSFRRDTGELFF
-	TRBV7-9	TRBJ1-1	-	TGTGCCAGCAGCTTCGAGGGGGGTATGAACACTGAAGCTTTCTTT	CASSFEGGMNTEAFF
-	TRBV5-1	TRBJ1-6	TRBD1	TGCGCCAGCAGCACCGCCGGGACAGGGAGTTCACCCCTCCACTTT	CASSTAGTGSSPLHF
many	TRBV7-9	TRBJ2-7	-	TGTGCCAGCAGCTCGACAAAGAACGAGCAGTACTTC	CASSSTKNEQYF
-	TRBV18	TRBJ2-5	-	TGTGCCAGCTCTACCAAAGAAATCCCGTACCAAGAGACCCAGTACTTC	CASSTKEIPYQETQYF
-	TRBV2	TRBJ2-3	TRBD2	TGTGCCTGCGGGCCGGGACTAGCGGGGGGGCCGCCTGGCACAGATACGCAGTATTTT	CACGPGLAGGPPGTDTQYF